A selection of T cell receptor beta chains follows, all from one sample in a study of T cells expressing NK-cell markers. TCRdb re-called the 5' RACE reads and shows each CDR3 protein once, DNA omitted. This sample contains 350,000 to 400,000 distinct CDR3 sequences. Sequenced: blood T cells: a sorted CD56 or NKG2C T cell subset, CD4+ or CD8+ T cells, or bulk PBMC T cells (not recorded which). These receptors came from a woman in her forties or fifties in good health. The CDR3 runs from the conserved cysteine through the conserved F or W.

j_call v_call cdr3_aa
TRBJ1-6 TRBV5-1 CASSLRDRNSPLHF
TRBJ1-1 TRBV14 CASSSEGDTEAFF
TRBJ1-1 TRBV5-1 CASSLGPRGRTEAFF
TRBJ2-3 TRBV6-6 CATKWGAEADTQYF
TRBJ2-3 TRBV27 CASSPGQGAFDTQYF
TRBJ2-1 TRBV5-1 CASSPEATGTNEQFF
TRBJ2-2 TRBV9 CASSVGRRGPISTGELFF
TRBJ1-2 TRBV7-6 CASSRGPTEPYGYTF
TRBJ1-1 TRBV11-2 CASSFERSTEAFF
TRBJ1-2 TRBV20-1 CSAAGGNLYGYTF
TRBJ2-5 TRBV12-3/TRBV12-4 CASSRGGSETQYF
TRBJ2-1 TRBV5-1 CASEGLAGGPQFF
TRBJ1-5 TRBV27 CASSSQGLGNQPQHF
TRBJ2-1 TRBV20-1 CSAGGLADNEQFF
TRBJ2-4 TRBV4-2 CASSQVGQLAKNIQYF
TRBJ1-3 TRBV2 CASDGLDRSSGNTIYF
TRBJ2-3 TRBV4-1 CASSQRASGGDTQYF
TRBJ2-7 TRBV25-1 CASSDGPVTYEQYF
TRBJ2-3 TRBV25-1 CASSADRGAADTQYF
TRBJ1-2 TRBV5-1 CASSLEMGGRGYTF
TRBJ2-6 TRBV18 CASSSRIVAGANVLTF
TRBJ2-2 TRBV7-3 CASSSTQGEAGELFF
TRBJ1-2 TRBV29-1 CSFRDGDYGYTF
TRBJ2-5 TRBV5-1 CASSSLAGSETQYF
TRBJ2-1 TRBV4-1 CASSYRGLAGGGSNEQFF
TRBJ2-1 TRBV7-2 CASTPNSPAYNEQFF
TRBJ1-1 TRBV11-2 CASRVEVSKTEAFF